The source of this T cell receptor (beta chain) is a study of shared clonotypes between healthy human individuals (TCRdb year 2020). Study-level background: The cohort comprised two women and a few men aged 18 to 49 years. For each donor, CD4 naive and CD4 memory were each given three plates, CD8 naive was given two plates, and CD8 memory was given one plate. The study deeply sequenced blood TCR repertoires of five healthy adults to estimate repertoire size and the extent of clonotype sharing between individuals. To increase sequencing depth and limit assay-specific biases, TCR repertoire library preparation and sequencing were carried out by different laboratories using diverse techniques. Between about 0.85 and 9.5 billion PBMCs per donor were obtained by leukapheresis.

CD8 naive samples were CD45RO-negative cells positively selected for CCR7, giving a CD45RA+CCR7+ population that excluded TemRA cells. Healthy HIV-negative adults with no recently reported acute infections or vaccinations were included as donors. All donors were Caucasian adults living in Nashville, Tennessee, USA. After blood collection by leukapheresis, PBMCs were isolated using Ficoll-Histopaque density gradient centrifugation and then cryopreserved in the vapor phase of liquid nitrogen. Analytical flow cytometry was used to check the purity and quantity of each magnetically sorted T cell population. Each sorted fraction had its genomic DNA isolated and then quantified by UV absorbance on a Nanodrop 2000c. General study outcomes and caveats: Compared with non-shared clonotypes, the clonotypes found in all four sorted-subset donors had higher generation probabilities. Because the study included only a small number of donors, the genetic and exposure-history diversity represented was limited. Rarefaction of sorted-subset datasets indicated incomplete sequencing despite the large sequencing depth. Across four donors, around 5% of naive CD4, approximately 3.6% of naive CD8, about 2.3% of memory CD4, and roughly 0.4% of memory CD8 clonotypes were shared. Larger estimated clonotype richness was generally found for naive subsets than for memory subsets. Sampling was limited to blood, and TCR repertoires in tissue likely differ from TCR repertoires in blood. Pairwise subsampling indicated that sequencing depth was expected to affect the degree of clonotype sharing among donors.

Using the deep immunoSEQ assay, multiplex PCR amplified TCR CDR3 regions from genomic DNA. Genomic DNA extracted from each cell subset was distributed evenly over all wells of several immunoSEQ 96-well plates, and each plate served as one replicate. Each replicate PCR for sorted subsets received about 210 ng genomic DNA, equal to around 32,000 T cell genomes. The purified libraries were quantified using a Qubit 3.0 fluorometer, sized with a Bioanalyzer 2100, and then quantified again using the KAPA Library Quantification kit. Every immunoSEQ 96-well plate was sequenced on a separate single-read 150-cycle Illumina NextSeq 550 flow cell. On the authors' methods: The immunoSEQ output contained only junctional sequences without quality scores, so filtering could not match that applied to full-length reads. Sequences were annotated with PyIR, a Python wrapper for IgBLAST v1.9, and V/J genes and CDR3 were assigned using IMGT germline references. Any read was removed if the V/J assignment was weak (E-value above 1e-6), the CDR3 was missing, or the read contained stop codons, out-of-frame junctions, or ambiguous translated residues. A V3J clonotype was defined by an identical inferred V gene, J gene, and CDR3 amino acid sequence. To compute the percentage overlap between repertoires, the number of shared unique clonotypes was divided by the size of the smaller repertoire. Repertoire richness was assessed with RTK rarefaction, the Chao1 estimator, and Recon v2.1 estimates of unobserved clonotypes. Generation probabilities were computed with OLGA for all TCRbeta clonotypes obtained by the gDNA method from a handful of donors. The clones in this table, taken by TCRdb from immuneACCESS, are in-frame only. Not every clone is retained; where verified, under half of the shortfall comes from an unresolved V gene, and the cause of the rest is unknown. That table is the source of V, J and clone size, and D and trimming were worked out from the DNA. For this sample the table gives some 2,100,000 clones, of which 85% to 95% were detected only once. The top ten clonotypes cover around 1.7% of the sample.

As concerns this clone: The clone's antigen remains unknown. Base qualities are not provided; no much larger clone lies one nucleotide away.

The cysteine opens and the phenylalanine closes a CDR3 of 14 amino acids. Only CDR3 DNA is held: 42 bases, read in frame from base 1. Cut back by 6 bases and 4 bases, the V and J ends lie 18 bases apart. Via the germline V gene, CDR1 is SQVTM and CDR2 ANQGSEA. This sequence uses TRBV29-1 and TRBJ1-1; TRBD1 is a possible D gene, resting on 5 matching bases. The clonotype originates from a man aged 18 to 35 in good health. Some clones in this sample may be carry-over from other donors' samples. The sequenced sample was naive CD8+ T cells from PBMCs. According to the study, the label for this sample's cell subset or site signals: CD45RA+CCR7+. The CDR3 sequence is CSVQAPRVSTEAFF. Read as DNA, the sequence is TGCAGCGTACAGGCCCCCAGGGTGAGCACTGAAGCTTTCTTT.